This note documents a single TCR beta chain sequence. This clone has only a few counts. What antigen it recognizes has not been identified. No much larger clonotype is one base removed from it; base qualities were not supplied. Different DNA sequences within this sample yield the same CDR3. This entry comes from a study of OX40 agonist ivuxolimab in advanced cancers. General notes on the study: Ivuxolimab was an agonistic, fully human IgG2 monoclonal antibody directed against OX40 (CD134), a costimulatory receptor. The point of sequencing TCRbeta in the periphery was to test whether ivuxolimab changed TCR sequence diversity and drove clonal T-cell expansion. Of the approximately 54 patients in dose escalation, some 19 had hepatocellular carcinoma, about 15 had melanoma, 9 had renal cell carcinoma and 9 had head and neck cancer. In the dose-escalation cohort, approximately 80% of patients were male, and the mean age was 60 years with a range of about 20 to 79. Three dose-escalation patients achieved partial responses, one with hepatocellular carcinoma and two with cutaneous melanoma. Intravenous ivuxolimab was administered to patients every 2 weeks at six dose levels: 0.01, 0.1, 0.3, 1.5, 3 and 10 mg/kg. Patients were allowed to have had prior anti-PD-1, anti-PD-L1 or anti-CTLA-4 therapy, and approximately 43% of the dose-escalation patients had previously received checkpoint inhibitors. The paper reports the monotherapy dose-escalation portion (N = 52 patients) of the phase I ivuxolimab trial.

On the study overall, not on this receptor specifically: Low levels of normalized T-cell clonal expansion were also seen in some patients who did not respond. After ivuxolimab, expanded clones were on average more numerous among CD8+ T cells than among CD4+ T cells. In partial responders in the 0.1-3.0 mg/kg groups, normalized peripheral clonal expansion was found to be among the lowest, especially among CD8+ T cells. Which antigens the clonally expanded peripheral T cells were specific for was not determined. At doses of 0.1 to 3.0 mg/kg, clonal expansion of both CD4+ and CD8+ T cells in blood was seen between baseline and week 6.

From the cysteine through the phenylalanine, the CDR3 covers 13 amino acids. The kept DNA is CDR3 alone, 39 bases in frame from the first base. Ends trimmed: V by 4 bases, J by 4 bases; bases unmatched to a gene: 3. From the germline V gene, CDR1 is MNHNS and CDR2 is SASEGT. The trial excluded patients who had a history of autoimmune disease or were on systemic immunosuppression. Peripheral blood for TCR sequencing was collected from all dose cohorts at baseline, on cycle 4 day 1, and on cycle 7 day 1. Samples were obtained from an open-label, multicenter, first-in-human phase I dose-escalation trial of ivuxolimab. Adults with locally advanced or metastatic melanoma, renal cell carcinoma, hepatocellular carcinoma or head and neck squamous cell carcinoma were enrolled in the trial. Before TCR sequencing, CD4+ T cells and CD8+ T cells were sorted from peripheral blood as separate populations. Genomic DNA was extracted from sorted cells for sequencing of the TCRbeta CDR3 region. The immunoSEQ Assay was used to sequence the TCRbeta CDR3 regions. TCRdb took over this immuneACCESS table, retaining in-frame rearrangements with V and J assigned. Such tables are incomplete; in checked studies, under half of the missing clones stem from an unresolved V gene, and the remainder is unexplained. The sample contains tens of thousands of clones, around 93% of them found a single time. Jointly, the top ten make up more than 12% of the sample.

The origin of this receptor is an adult with an advanced solid tumor such as melanoma, head and neck, liver or kidney cancer. The specimen comprised CD4+ or CD8+ T cells sorted from blood, sampled in a trial of the OX40 agonist ivuxolimab. Recombination linked TRBV6-1 to TRBJ2-7; the junction holds 8 bases that match TRBD1. The CDR3 is CASSGTGIYEQYF. The DNA reads as follows: TGTGCCAGCAGTGGGACAGGGATATACGAGCAGTACTTC.